This T cell receptor beta chain was identified during a study of blood T cells in healthy people across ages. Then a second PCR, running about 6 to 11 cycles, was carried out with a sample-barcoded 5' primer and a J-beta primer mix. One entry per CDR3 protein results from TCRdb running MiXCR on the 5' RACE reads. The profile shows about 1,800,000 distinct CDR3 sequences, roughly 27% of them singletons. The sample comprised blood. The TCR comes from a woman aged 25-40 years in good health.

The CDR3 coding sequence is TGTGCCAGCAGTCTTCTGACCGGGACAGGGTACACCGGGGAGCTGTTTTTT. Encoded protein: CASSLLTGTGYTGELFF. The chain links TRBV12-3 or TRBV12-4 to TRBJ2-2; TRBD1 agrees at 9 bases. V shed 5 bases and J 3 bases; nucleotides not matched to a gene: 10. The CDR3 runs to 17 residues.